This T cell receptor beta chain was captured by sequencing in a study of early T cells in non-severe SARS-CoV-2 infection. In the study overall: Bulk RNA taken from unsorted whole blood was sequenced, leaving chains unpaired. Regarding the study as a whole: The matching step, a VDJdb search, favored anti-spike CD8 responses and missed private and CD4 specificities.

Ten or more counts support this clonotype. Its antigen is as yet unknown. The length of the CDR3 is 16 residues. The ends lost 7 bases at V and 0 bases at J; junction bases unmatched: 11. The germline V gene encodes CDR1 MNHEY and CDR2 SVGEGT. Separate cDNA molecules each had unique molecular identifiers attached to them. TCRdb processed the 5' RACE reads anew with MiXCR; each CDR3 protein has one entry. Among roughly 40,000 distinct CDR3 sequences listed, under 4.5% were seen once. Sequences were obtained from whole blood. The chain has TRBV6-2 or TRBV6-3 and TRBJ1-2; TRBD1 matches 7 bases. The source of this sequence is an adult who was a healthcare worker with PCR-confirmed SARS-CoV-2 infection or an uninfected control (not recorded which). CDR3 region: CASKSNRDSTNYGYTF. CDR3 sequence (DNA): TGTGCCAGCAAGTCTAACCGGGACAGTACTAACTATGGCTACACCTTC.